This is a list of T cell receptor beta chains from one sample in a study of STAT3 mutations in large granular lymphocyte leukemia. Data came from immunoSEQ multiplex PCR; TCRdb stores just in-frame clones and leaves some out. This table holds about 42,000 clones, approximately 78% found once. Sample: PBMCs. The receptor source for this set is a human donor with T large granular lymphocyte leukemia. Some clones in this sample may be carry-over from other donors' samples. Both conserved end residues are part of each CDR3. D genes are given only for firm matches. The listing skips clone size in some rows; elsewhere it reads once, few, many or a size class.

cdr3_nt	cdr3_aa	d_call	clone_size	v_call	j_call
TGTGCCAGCAGTCCAGTTTCAGGGATCGGGGAGCTGTTTTTT	CASSPVSGIGELFF	.	few	TRBV7-9	TRBJ2-2
TGTGCCAGCAGCTTTAGGGGTTCTTGGGGGGGCGAGCAGTACTTC	CASSFRGSWGGEQYF	TRBD2	.	TRBV7-2	TRBJ2-7
TGCGCCAGCAGTGCCCGCGATTTCTCGAACACTGAAGCTTTCTTT	CASSARDFSNTEAFF	.	.	TRBV10-2	TRBJ1-1
TGTGCCAGCAGCTCAAGGGACAGGGGCTATGGCTACACCTTC	CASSSRDRGYGYTF	TRBD1	.	TRBV6-5	TRBJ1-2
TGTGCCAGTAGTTGGACAGGATATAGCAATCAGCCCCAGCATTTT	CASSWTGYSNQPQHF	TRBD1	.	TRBV19	TRBJ1-5
TGTGCCAGCAGCTTAGGGGGGGCCTCCTATAATTCACCCCTCCACTTT	CASSLGGASYNSPLHF	.	.	TRBV7-2	TRBJ1-6
TGCGCCAGCAGAGACACAGGGGATGAAAAACTGTTTTTT	CASRDTGDEKLFF	TRBD1	.	TRBV10-2	TRBJ1-4
TGCGCCAGCATGGGGGAGGGGAATTCACCCCTCCACTTT	CASMGEGNSPLHF	.	.	TRBV10-2	TRBJ1-6
TGCAGCGTGGGGGGACAGGGAGAGGATCCCCAGCATTTT	CSVGGQGEDPQHF	TRBD1	.	TRBV29-1	TRBJ1-5
TGTGCCAGCAGCTCCTCTATCTTATCTCTAGATACGCAGTATTTT	CASSSSILSLDTQYF	.	.	TRBV5-4	TRBJ2-3
TGTGCCAGCAGCTTACCGCGGGGCATGAATGAAAAACTGTTTTTT	CASSLPRGMNEKLFF	.	.	TRBV7-2	TRBJ1-4
TGCGCCAGCAGCCCTTTGGCGGGGGGGACGAACACCGGGGAGCTGTTTTTT	CASSPLAGGTNTGELFF	TRBD2	.	TRBV5-1	TRBJ2-2
TGTGCCAGCAGCTTTAGCGGGGGGACACGAATCCCAGATACGCAGTATTTT	CASSFSGGTRIPDTQYF	TRBD2	.	TRBV7-2	TRBJ2-3
TGTGCCAGCAGCCGAAGCATATCCGAAACCTACGAGCAGTACTTC	CASSRSISETYEQYF	.	.	TRBV11-2	TRBJ2-7
TGTGCCAGCAGCTTAGGGGCCGGGGCCCAGCCCCAGCATTTT	CASSLGAGAQPQHF	.	.	TRBV7-8	TRBJ1-5
TGTGCCAGTAGGCCCCGACAGGGCTTCTCTGGCTACACCTTC	CASRPRQGFSGYTF	TRBD1	few	TRBV19	TRBJ1-2
TGTGCCAGCAGCCCCATAGGTTTCTCTGGAAACACCATATATTTT	CASSPIGFSGNTIYF	.	.	TRBV11-2	TRBJ1-3
TGCAGCGGGGGGAGTAACACTGAAGCTTTCTTT	CSGGSNTEAFF	.	.	TRBV29-1	TRBJ1-1
TGTGCCACCAGCTCCCCCCCAGACAGGGTGGTTACCTACCGCGCAGATACGCAGTATTTT	CATSSPPDRVVTYRADTQYF	TRBD1	.	TRBV15	TRBJ2-3
TGTGCCAGCAGCCAACAAGGGAAAACAGATACGCAGTATTTT	CASSQQGKTDTQYF	.	.	TRBV6-6	TRBJ2-3
TGTGCCAGCAGTTCTCGGGGGGTGAGCTCCTATAATTCACCCCTCCACTTT	CASSSRGVSSYNSPLHF	.	.	TRBV27	TRBJ1-6
TGTGCCAGCAGTTACCCCAGGTCCGACACAGATACGCAGTATTTT	CASSYPRSDTDTQYF	.	.	TRBV6-6	TRBJ2-3
TGCGCCAGCAGCCAGCAGGGTCTCGACACTGAAGCTTTCTTT	CASSQQGLDTEAFF	.	once	TRBV5-1	TRBJ1-1
TGCGCCAGCAGCTTGGACGGAGGGACAGGGTCTGAAGCTTTCTTT	CASSLDGGTGSEAFF	TRBD1	.	TRBV5-1	TRBJ1-1
TGTGCCAGCTCACCGGCGCGCCGGGAGCTGTTTTTT	CASSPARRELFF	.	.	TRBV18	TRBJ2-2
TGCGCCAGCAGCCCCCAACTAGCGGGGGGGACCTACGAGCAGTACTTC	CASSPQLAGGTYEQYF	TRBD2	once	TRBV5-1	TRBJ2-7
TGTGCCAGCAGTTCGGCAGGGGTTCTCCACGGGGAGCTGTTTTTT	CASSSAGVLHGELFF	.	once	TRBV28	TRBJ2-2
TGCGCCAGCAGCCTTGGACAGGTGAACACTGAAGCTTTCTTT	CASSLGQVNTEAFF	TRBD1	.	TRBV4-1	TRBJ1-1